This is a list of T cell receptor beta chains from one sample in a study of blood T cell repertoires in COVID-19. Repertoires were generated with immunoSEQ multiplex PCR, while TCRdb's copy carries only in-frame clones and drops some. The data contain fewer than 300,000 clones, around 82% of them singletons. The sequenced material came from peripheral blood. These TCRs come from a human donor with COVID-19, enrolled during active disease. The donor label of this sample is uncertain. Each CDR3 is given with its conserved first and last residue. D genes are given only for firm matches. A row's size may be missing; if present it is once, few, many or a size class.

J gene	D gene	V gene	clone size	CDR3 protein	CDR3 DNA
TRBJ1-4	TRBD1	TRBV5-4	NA	CASSPGQGVTNEKLFF	TGTGCCAGCAGCCCTGGACAGGGAGTAACTAATGAAAAACTGTTTTTT
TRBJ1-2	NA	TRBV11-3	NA	CASSPKEFGYTF	TGTGCCAGCAGCCCTAAGGAGTTCGGCTACACCTTC
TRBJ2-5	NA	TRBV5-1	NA	CASSPIRAGQETQYF	TGCGCCAGCAGCCCCATCCGGGCGGGGCAAGAGACCCAGTACTTC
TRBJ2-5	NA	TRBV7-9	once	CASSSIETQYF	TGTGCCAGCAGCTCTATTGAGACCCAGTACTTC
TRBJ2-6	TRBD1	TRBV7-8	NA	CASSLGQGLEAGANVLTF	TGTGCCAGCAGCTTGGGACAGGGGCTGGAGGCTGGGGCCAACGTCCTGACTTTC
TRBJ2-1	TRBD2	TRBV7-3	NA	CASSPISGTYNEQFF	TGTGCCAGCAGCCCGATTAGCGGGACCTACAATGAGCAGTTCTTC
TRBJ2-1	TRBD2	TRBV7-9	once	CASSLVLAGGFSDEQFF	TGTGCCAGCAGCTTAGTTCTAGCGGGAGGCTTTTCCGATGAGCAGTTCTTC
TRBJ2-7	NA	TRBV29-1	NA	CSVYGGDLSYEQYF	TGCAGCGTCTATGGCGGGGACCTCTCCTACGAGCAGTACTTC
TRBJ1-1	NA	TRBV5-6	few	CASSLIAQGSTEAFF	TGTGCCAGCAGCTTGATCGCGCAGGGGAGCACTGAAGCTTTCTTT
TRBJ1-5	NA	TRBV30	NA	CAWSREGDNQPQHF	TGTGCCTGGAGTAGGGAGGGGGACAATCAGCCCCAGCATTTT
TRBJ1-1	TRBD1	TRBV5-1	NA	CASSLGMTGAKGAFF	TGCGCCAGCAGCTTGGGGATGACAGGGGCTAAGGGAGCTTTCTTT
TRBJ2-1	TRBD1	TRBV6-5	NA	CASSQGAAEQFF	TGTGCCAGCAGCCAGGGGGCCGCTGAGCAGTTCTTC
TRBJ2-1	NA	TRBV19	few	CASSLQENPYNEQFF	TGTGCCAGTAGTTTACAGGAAAACCCCTACAATGAGCAGTTCTTC
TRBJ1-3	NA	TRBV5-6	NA	CASSLGESSGNTIYF	TGTGCCAGCAGCTTAGGGGAAAGCTCTGGAAACACCATATATTTT
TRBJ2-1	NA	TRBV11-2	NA	CASSLAISGEDEQFF	TGTGCCAGCAGCTTAGCGATTTCGGGAGAGGATGAGCAGTTCTTC
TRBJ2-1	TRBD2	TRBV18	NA	CASSPLGTSGWANEQFF	TGTGCCAGCTCACCCTTAGGGACTAGCGGGTGGGCCAATGAGCAGTTCTTC
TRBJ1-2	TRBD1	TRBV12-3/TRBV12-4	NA	CASSPQGQGRTF	TGTGCCAGCAGTCCCCAGGGACAGGGAAGGACCTTC
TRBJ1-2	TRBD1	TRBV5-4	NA	CASSLGTELYGYTF	TGTGCCAGCAGCTTAGGGACAGAGCTCTATGGCTACACCTTC
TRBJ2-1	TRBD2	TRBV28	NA	CASSANPGTSAVSSYNEQFF	TGTGCCAGCAGTGCAAATCCCGGGACTAGCGCAGTCAGCTCCTACAATGAGCAGTTCTTC
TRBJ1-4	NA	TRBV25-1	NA	CASSNPGGLNEKLFF	TGTGCCAGCAGTAACCCGGGGGGACTTAATGAAAAACTGTTTTTT
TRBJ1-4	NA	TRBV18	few	CASSLPGAANEKLFF	TGTGCCAGCTCACTCCCAGGGGCAGCTAATGAAAAACTGTTTTTT
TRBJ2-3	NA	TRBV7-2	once	CASSFIADTQYF	TGTGCCAGCAGCTTTATAGCAGATACGCAGTATTTT
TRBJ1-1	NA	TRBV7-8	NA	CASSITGTTEAFF	TGTGCCAGCAGCATTACCGGTACCACTGAAGCTTTCTTT
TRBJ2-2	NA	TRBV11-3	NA	CASSFDPAENTGELFF	TGTGCCAGCAGCTTCGATCCAGCGGAAAACACCGGGGAGCTGTTTTTT
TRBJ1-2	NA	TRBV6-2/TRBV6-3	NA	CASSYIQGLYYGYTF	TGTGCCAGCAGTTACATCCAGGGCCTTTACTATGGCTACACCTTC
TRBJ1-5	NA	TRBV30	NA	CAWSVLNQPQHF	TGTGCCTGGAGTGTACTTAACCAGCCCCAGCATTTT
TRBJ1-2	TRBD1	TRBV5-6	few	CASSPGTGGDGGYTF	TGTGCCAGCAGTCCCGGGACAGGGGGCGACGGCGGCTACACCTTC
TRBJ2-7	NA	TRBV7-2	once	CASGRDFRRTGF	TGTGCCAGCGGCCGGGACTTTCGCAGGACGGGCTTC
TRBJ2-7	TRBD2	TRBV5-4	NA	CASSTVLSGNPYEQYF	TGTGCCAGCAGCACGGTCCTTAGCGGGAACCCCTACGAGCAGTACTTC
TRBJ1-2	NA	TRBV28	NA	CASKRTADYGYTF	TGTGCCAGCAAGAGAACGGCGGACTATGGCTACACCTTC
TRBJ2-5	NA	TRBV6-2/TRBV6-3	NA	CASSYGPETQYF	TGTGCCAGCAGTTACGGGCCAGAGACCCAGTACTTC
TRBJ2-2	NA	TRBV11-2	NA	CASSWAELPGELFF	TGTGCCAGCAGCTGGGCAGAACTCCCCGGGGAGCTGTTTTTT
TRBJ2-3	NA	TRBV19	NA	CASSTTRADTQYF	TGTGCCAGTAGTACCACGAGGGCCGATACGCAGTATTTT
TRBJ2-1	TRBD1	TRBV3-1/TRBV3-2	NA	CASSQGRQGREQFF	TGTGCCAGCAGCCAAGGGAGACAGGGGAGGGAGCAGTTCTTC
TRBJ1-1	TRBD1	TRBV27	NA	CASSLYLIGAGQTNEAFF	TGTGCCAGCAGTTTATATCTTATAGGGGCGGGACAGACTAATGAAGCTTTCTTT
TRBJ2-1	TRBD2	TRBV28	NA	CASSFGGSEQFF	TGTGCCAGCAGTTTTGGCGGGAGTGAGCAGTTCTTC
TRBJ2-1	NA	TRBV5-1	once	CASGREQMNEQFF	TGCGCCAGCGGGCGGGAACAGATGAATGAGCAGTTCTTC
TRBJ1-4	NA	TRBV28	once	CASSLGPGGDEKLFF	TGTGCCAGCAGTTTAGGGCCAGGAGGGGATGAAAAACTGTTTTTT
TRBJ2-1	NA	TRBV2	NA	CATMRDSTRDEQFF	TGTGCCACCATGCGGGACTCCACAAGGGATGAGCAGTTCTTC
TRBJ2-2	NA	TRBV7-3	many	CASSLTAGPNTGELFF	TGTGCCAGCAGCTTAACAGCAGGGCCGAACACCGGGGAGCTGTTTTTT
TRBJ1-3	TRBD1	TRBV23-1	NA	CASSPNRGRRGNTIYF	TGCGCCAGCAGTCCAAACAGGGGAAGAAGGGGAAACACCATATATTTT